The 28 T cell receptor beta chains below come from one sample, sequenced in a study of beta chain features in type 1 diabetes listed by TCRdb under 2018. Study-wide conclusions, independent of this receptor: A moderate but significant shortening of TCRB CDR3 length was observed in type 1 diabetes patients in all four CD4+ subsets.

Their recognized antigens are unknown. The method was the immunoSEQ multiplex PCR assay. The entire amount of isolated RNA was reverse transcribed using the High Capacity cDNA Reverse Transcription Kit, so the sequenced TCRB transcripts were expressed ones. TCRdb limited this immuneACCESS table to in-frame rearrangements with V and J called. A share of clones is missing; checked studies link under half to unresolved V genes, and the rest is unexplained. This sample comprises a few hundred thousand clones, roughly a tenth of them detected only once. The ten largest clones add up to roughly 0.54% of the sample. Sequenced input: central memory CD4+ T cells from blood. The receptors here all came from a man aged 30 to 39 with type 1 diabetes.

The gene calls are TRBV7-2 and TRBJ1-5; D possibly corresponds to TRBD1 (5 bases). V was cut by 1 base and J by 5 bases, with 15 bases left in between. Germline CDR1 reads SGHTA; CDR2 reads FQGNSA. CDR3 length: 16 amino acids. As DNA, the CDR3 is TGTGCCAGCAGCTTAGAGGTAGGGACGGCCCATCAGCCCCAGCATTTT. It codes for CASSLEVGTAHQPQHF. Supplemented by reference TRBV7-2 and TRBJ1-5, the full variable domain reads GAGVSQSPSNKVTEKGKDVELRCDPISGHTALYWYRQSLGQGLEFLIYFQGNSAPDKSGLPSDRFSAERTGGSVSTLTIQRTQQEDSAVYLCASSLEVGTAHQPQHFGDGTRLSIL.

The V gene is TRBV28, the J gene TRBJ1-2; 7 bases match TRBD1. Germline CDR1 and CDR2: MDHEN and SYDVKM. The CDR3 spans 17 residues. The V gene end was trimmed by 3 bases and the J gene end by 7 bases; junction bases not matched to a gene: 17. CDR3 DNA sequence: TGTGCCAGCAGTTTTATCTGGGCTGGGACACCAGGGGGTGGCTACACCTTC. Its translation: CASSFIWAGTPGGGYTF.

On this clone itself: Distinct nucleotide sequences in the sample also encode this CDR3. V and J are TRBV27 and TRBJ2-7, with D perhaps matching TRBD2 (6 bases). Per the germline V gene, CDR1 is MNHEY and CDR2 is SMNVEV (reference sequence). The CDR3 consists of 13 residues. V lost 5 bases to trimming and J lost 3 bases, with 11 bases between them. The CDR3 is CASSLGGFYEQYF. CDR3 nucleotides: TGTGCCAGCAGTCTCGGGGGATTCTACGAGCAGTACTTC.

The V and J genes are TRBV4-3 and TRBJ1-4; D is unclear. The CDR3 covers 14 residues. Germline CDR1 reads LGHNA; CDR2 reads YSLEER. The V and J ends lost 5 bases and 7 bases respectively, with 14 bases between them. CDR3 sequence reads: CASSGRGGPEKLFF. The CDR3 DNA follows: TGCGCCAGCAGCGGGAGAGGAGGGCCTGAAAAACTGTTTTTT.

This clone has just a few counts. V and J are TRBV27 and TRBJ2-2, with TRBD1 matching over 10 bases. Looked up from germline, CDR1 is MNHEY and CDR2 is SMNVEV (reference sequence). V lost 6 bases to trimming and J lost 5 bases; unmatched junction nucleotides: 12. CDR3 size: 17 residues. The CDR3 is CASRVSRDRGKTGELFF. In nucleotides, the CDR3 is TGTGCCAGCAGAGTCTCCCGGGACAGGGGAAAAACCGGGGAGCTGTTTTTT.

The V and J genes are TRBV7-3 and TRBJ2-3; perhaps TRBD2 as D (6 bases). Trimming shortened V by 4 bases and J by 0 bases, and 14 bases separated the two germline ends. The CDR3 runs to 16 residues. The germline V gene encodes CDR1 SGHTA and CDR2 FQGTGA. The DNA for the CDR3 is TGTGCCAGCAGCTCGGGACTTGGGTCTAGCACAGATACGCAGTATTTT. It encodes CASSSGLGSSTDTQYF.

Regarding this clone: A junction end diverges from the germline sequence, so it may reflect a read error. The V and J genes are TRBV6-1 and TRBJ2-4; TRBD2 agrees at 7 bases. This CDR3 spans 16 amino acids. Per the germline V gene, CDR1 is MNHNS and CDR2 is SASEGT. DNA for the CDR3: TGTGCCATCAGTGAACGGCGGGAGAGGGCCAAAAACATTCAGTACTTC. This sequence encodes CAISERRERAKNIQYF.

This clone has more than one count but fewer than ten. The chain recombines TRBV6-6 with TRBJ1-2; D gene unclear. CDR1 and CDR2 from the germline V gene are MNHNY and SVGAGI (reference sequence). V dropped 7 bases and J dropped 4 bases, with 7 bases sitting between them. The CDR3 has 11 amino acids. CDR3 in DNA: TGTGCCAGCAATCTTGGCTATGGCTACACCTTC. Its protein product is CASNLGYGYTF.

This chain connects TRBV27 to TRBJ2-3; D unclear. There are 14 residues in the CDR3. The V end was cut by 4 bases, the J end by 2 bases, with 10 bases between. Per the germline V gene, CDR1 is MNHEY and CDR2 is SMNVEV (reference sequence). The CDR3 region is CASSWSAATDTQYF. The CDR3 nucleotides read TGTGCCAGCAGTTGGTCAGCTGCCACAGATACGCAGTATTTT.

The V and J genes are TRBV5-1 and TRBJ2-1; maybe TRBD1 (6 bases). The CDR3 length is 15 residues. Germline V gene sequence: CDR1 SGHRS, CDR2 YFSETQ. Trimming cost V 8 bases and J 3 bases, with 18 bases left between them. The CDR3 DNA reads as TGCGCCAGTACCCTGTCACAGGGCAGCTACAATGAGCAGTTCTTC. Protein sequence: CASTLSQGSYNEQFF.

For this clone: Within the sample, other DNA sequences also encode this same CDR3. The chain employs TRBV5-1 and TRBJ2-3, with 7 bases identical to TRBD1. The germline gives CDR1 SGHRS, CDR2 YFSETQ. This CDR3 is built from 15 residues. V trimming: 0 bases; J trimming: 2 bases; junction bases outside the gene matches: 3. The CDR3 DNA sequence: TGCGCCAGCAGCTTGGGACAGGGAAACACAGATACGCAGTATTTT. This sequence encodes CASSLGQGNTDTQYF.

This chain links TRBV13 with TRBJ2-7, with D maybe TRBD2 (5 bases). Germline V gene data show CDR1 as PRHDT and CDR2 as FYEKMQ (reference sequence). This CDR3 has 11 residues. V shed 8 bases and J shed 4 bases, with 9 bases lying between them. The DNA for the CDR3 is TGTGCCAGCGGGAGTCTGTACGAGCAGTACTTC. This sequence encodes CASGSLYEQYF.

This clone was recorded a few times. J is TRBJ2-1 and V is TRBV18; TRBD2 agrees at 9 bases. The CDR3 has 18 residues. CDR1 is KGHSH and CDR2 is LQKENI in the germline V gene. The trim removed 0 bases at V and 6 bases at J, leaving 12 bases unmatched. CDR3 in amino acids: CASSPPSGRGVVANEQFF. Here the CDR3 DNA reads TGTGCCAGCTCACCACCTAGCGGGAGAGGAGTCGTCGCCAATGAGCAGTTCTTC. The variable domain in full, with the rest retrieved from reference TRBV18 and TRBJ2-1, is NAGVMQNPRHLVRRRGQEARLRCSPMKGHSHVYWYRQLPEEGLKFMVYLQKENIIDESGMPKERFSAEFPKEGPSILRIQQVVRGDSAAYFCASSPPSGRGVVANEQFFGPGTRLTVL.

With respect to this clone: An end of the junction differs from the germline gene, which may be a read error. This rearrangement joins TRBV7-9 to TRBJ2-5; D is unclear. CDR3 size: 11 residues. Germline V lookup: CDR1 SEHNR, CDR2 FQNEAQ (reference sequence). The CDR3 bases are TGCTCAGACTCTTTACAAGAGACCCAGTACTTC. This gives the protein CSDSLQETQYF. Complete variable domain (other parts from reference TRBV7-9 and TRBJ2-5): DTGVSQNPRHKITKRGQNVTFRCDPISEHNRLYWYRQTLGQGPEFLTYFQNEAQLEKSRLLSDRFSAERPKGSFSTLEIQRTEQGDSAMYLCSDSLQETQYFGPGTRLLVL.

This clone was seen repeatedly, ten times or more. The genes are TRBV23-1 and TRBJ1-1; 11 bases match TRBD1. TRBV23-1 is classed as an ORF, of uncertain function. This CDR3 has 17 residues. V lost 11 bases and J lost 1; bases outside the gene matches: 15. CDR3 DNA sequence: TGCGCCCAACCTTCAGAGGGACAGGGGGGATCGAACACTGAAGCTTTCTTT. It yields the protein CAQPSEGQGGSNTEAFF.

CDR3 bases: TGTGCCAGCAGTTTAGCCTTGAGCGGGGGACTAGCGGGAGGTCCCAATGAGCAGTTCTTC. Its protein is CASSLALSGGLAGGPNEQFF. The chain employs TRBV28 and TRBJ2-1; 15 bases are shared with TRBD2. The CDR3 covers 20 residues. The J segment lost 6 bases and the V segment lost 2 bases, leaving 14 bases of the junction unmatched. Germline V gene sequence: CDR1 MDHEN, CDR2 SYDVKM.

This rearrangement joins TRBV5-4 to TRBJ2-3, with D unclear. CDR1 SGHNT and CDR2 YYREEE come from the germline V gene (reference sequence). CDR3 length: 16 amino acids. The V end was cut by 4 bases, the J end by 5 bases, with 20 bases between. CDR3 region: CASSPIGSRAKDTQYF. The DNA of the CDR3 is TGTGCCAGCAGCCCCATAGGTAGCCGGGCCAAAGATACGCAGTATTTT.

This clone was counted a few times. This chain links TRBV18 with TRBJ2-5; weak D call: TRBD1 (6 bases). Germline CDR1 KGHSH, CDR2 LQKENI. The CDR3 runs 14 residues. Trimming shortened V by 6 bases and J by 5 bases, and 16 bases separated the two germline ends. The CDR3 DNA reads TGTGCCAGCTCCGTACAGGGAGCGGTGGAGACCCAGTACTTC. Amino acid sequence: CASSVQGAVETQYF. The entire variable domain, with the rest obtained from reference TRBV18 and TRBJ2-5, is as follows: NAGVMQNPRHLVRRRGQEARLRCSPMKGHSHVYWYRQLPEEGLKFMVYLQKENIIDESGMPKERFSAEFPKEGPSILRIQQVVRGDSAAYFCASSVQGAVETQYFGPGTRLLVL.

The CDR3 loop reads CASRTGTAFYEQYF. The CDR3, as DNA: TGTGCCAGCAGAACCGGGACCGCCTTTTACGAGCAGTACTTC. V and J are TRBV27 and TRBJ2-7; perhaps D is TRBD1 or TRBD2 (5 bases each). Trimming shortened V by 6 bases and J by 4 bases, and 16 bases separated the two germline ends. Per germline, CDR1 MNHEY and CDR2 SMNVEV (reference sequence). The CDR3 is made up of 14 amino acids.

This clone was detected many times. The chain links TRBV4-1 to TRBJ2-1, with D unresolved. The length of the CDR3 is 13 residues. CDR1 is MGHRA, CDR2 YSYEKL, per germline. The V and J ends lost 1 base and 8 bases respectively, with 9 bases between them. Here the CDR3 reads CASSQGWFDEQFF. DNA for the CDR3: TGCGCCAGCAGCCAAGGTTGGTTCGATGAGCAGTTCTTC.

The chain combines TRBV5-1 with TRBJ1-1; possibly TRBD1 for D (6 bases). V lost 4 bases to trimming and J lost 3 bases, with 16 bases between them. The V gene's germline CDR1 is SGHRS and CDR2 YFSETQ. This CDR3 has 15 amino acids. Written as DNA, the CDR3 is TGCGCCAGCAGCACCACGGACAGTCAGTACACTGAAGCTTTCTTT. This gives the protein CASSTTDSQYTEAFF.

This clone was recorded a few times. V usage is TRBV7-9 and J usage is TRBJ1-3; D possibly corresponds to TRBD1 (5 bases). CDR3 length equals 15 residues. The V and J ends lost 5 bases and 0 bases respectively, with 11 bases between them. Germline CDR1 reads SEHNR; CDR2 reads FQNEAQ (reference sequence). The CDR3 sequence is CASSPRGGSGNTIYF. DNA for the CDR3: TGTGCCAGCAGCCCGCGGGGCGGCTCTGGAAACACCATATATTTT.

In DNA, the CDR3 is TGTGCCAGCAGCCCAAGTTCCGGGACACTCTATGGCTACACCTTC. It specifies CASSPSSGTLYGYTF. The J gene is TRBJ1-2, the V gene TRBV6-4; tentatively, D is TRBD1 (6 bases). The V gene lost 6 bases and the J gene lost 4 bases, with 18 bases spanning the gap. There are 15 residues in the CDR3. Germline assignment: CDR1 MRHNA and CDR2 SNTAGT.

The V gene is TRBV6-5, the J gene TRBJ1-1, with D possibly TRBD1 on 6 matching bases. Germline loops: CDR1 MNHEY, CDR2 SVGAGI. V was cut by 10 bases and J by 11 bases, with 23 bases left in between. This CDR3 is 13 amino acids long. In DNA form, the CDR3 reads TGTGCCATCACCCCAACCTGGGACAAAGGGGCTTTCTTT. This translates into CAITPTWDKGAFF.

This clone was counted between two and nine times. The chain combines TRBV7-9 with TRBJ2-1; 7 positions match TRBD1. V shed 1 base, J shed 10 bases, and the junction held 10 bases outside the gene matches. The germline V gene has CDR1 SEHNR and CDR2 FQNEAQ (reference sequence). This CDR3 has 15 amino acids. DNA of the CDR3: TGTGCCAGCAGCTTAGTACAGGGGTCCTCTTCAGAGCAGTTCTTC. The encoded protein is CASSLVQGSSSEQFF.

This sequence joins TRBV2 and TRBJ1-1; 7 bases line up with TRBD1. The V segment lost 7 bases and the J segment 6 bases; nucleotides outside the gene matches: 11. This CDR3 has 14 residues. Germline CDR1 SNHLY, CDR2 FYNNEI. The chain's CDR3 is CASILRDSKAEAFF. The CDR3 region has the DNA TGTGCCAGCATTCTAAGGGACAGCAAAGCTGAAGCTTTCTTT.

There are a few counts of this clone. The chain joins TRBV5-6 to TRBJ1-2; a possible D gene is TRBD1 (5 bases). The CDR3 sequence is 16 residues long. The germline V gene encodes CDR1 SGHDT and CDR2 YYEEEE. Trimming pared 0 bases from V and 0 bases from J, leaving 12 bases between. CDR3 residues: CASSLEGLGPNYGYTF. CDR3 nucleotide sequence: TGTGCCAGCAGCTTGGAGGGACTCGGTCCTAACTATGGCTACACCTTC. Together with reference TRBV5-6 and TRBJ1-2, the CDR3 gives the full variable domain: DAGVTQSPTHLIKTRGQQVTLRCSPKSGHDTVSWYQQALGQGPQFIFQYYEEEERQRGNFPDRFSGHQFPNYSSELNVNALLLGDSALYLCASSLEGLGPNYGYTFGSGTRLTVV.

This sequence joins TRBV11-2 and TRBJ2-7; D not resolved. Trimming pared 1 base from V and 5 bases from J, leaving 6 bases between. The germline gives CDR1 SGHAT, CDR2 FQNNGV. The CDR3 extends over 12 amino acids. Here the CDR3 reads CASSLGRDEQYF. In DNA form, the CDR3 reads TGTGCCAGCAGCTTAGGAAGGGACGAGCAGTACTTC.